A single sample gave rise to the 13 T cell receptor beta chains below, sequenced in a study of blood T cells in healthy people across ages. A J-beta primer mix and a sample-barcoded 5' primer were used in a second PCR of about 7 to 11 cycles. TCRdb itself ran the 5' RACE reads through MiXCR, one entry per CDR3 protein. The data contain about 1.8 million distinct CDR3 sequences, roughly 49% of them singletons. The sample taken for sequencing was blood. All receptors derive from a middle-aged woman in good health.

This clonotype was picked up a small number of times. J is TRBJ2-7 and V is TRBV12-5, with TRBD1 matching over 8 bases. Germline V gene lookup returns CDR1 LGHNT and CDR2 FRNRAP. The J segment lost 2 bases and the V segment lost 5 bases, leaving 2 bases of the junction unmatched. The length of the CDR3 is 13 residues. The CDR3 DNA follows: TGTGCTAGTGGTCGGACAGGGACCTACGAGCAGTACTTC. Translated: CASGRTGTYEQYF.

Only a few counts were recorded for this clonotype. The chain combines TRBV28 with TRBJ2-6; D may be TRBD2 (5 bases). This CDR3 is built from 14 residues. V lost 8 bases and J lost 2, with 10 bases in between. Germline V gene sequence: CDR1 MDHEN, CDR2 SYDVKM. The DNA for the CDR3 is TGTGCCAGCGGCGGGCTGACTGGGGCCAACGTCCTGACTTTC. It specifies CASGGLTGANVLTF.

This clonotype was seen a handful of times. As DNA, the CDR3 is TGTGCCAGCAGGGCGGGACTAGCTCTGGAGACCCAGTACTTC. Residues: CASRAGLALETQYF. This chain joins TRBV2 and TRBJ2-5; 9 bases match TRBD2. There are 14 residues in the CDR3. The trim removed 6 bases at V and 5 bases at J, leaving 7 bases unmatched. CDR1 is SNHLY and CDR2 is FYNNEI in the germline V gene.

This chain links TRBV28 with TRBJ2-1; TRBD2 aligns across 9 bases. Trimming removed 5 bases from V and 10 bases from J; junction bases left unmatched: 12. The CDR3 is 15 residues long. Germline CDR1 reads MDHEN; CDR2 reads SYDVKM. CDR3 amino acids: CASSNGRIAGVEQFF. The DNA for the CDR3 is TGTGCCAGCAGTAATGGAAGGATAGCGGGGGTGGAGCAGTTCTTC.

J is TRBJ2-7 and V is TRBV20-1; D unresolved. Trimming left V 0 bases short and J 0 bases short, with 12 bases between. This CDR3 comprises 15 residues. Germline V gene data show CDR1 as DFQATT and CDR2 as SNEGSKA (reference sequence). CDR3 nucleotides: TGCAGTGCTAGAGATAACCACGAAGACTCCTACGAGCAGTACTTC. Its translation: CSARDNHEDSYEQYF.

As regards this clonotype: Sequence at one end of the junction differs from germline and may be a read error. V gene TRBV7-8 combines with J gene TRBJ2-3, with 8 bases fitting TRBD1. Germline values: CDR1 SGHVS, CDR2 FQNEAQ. This CDR3 is 15 amino acids long. The CDR3 region is CASRLRQGNRDTQYF. CDR3 sequence (DNA): TGCGCCAGCAGACTTAGACAGGGGAATAGAGATACGCAGTATTTT.

The V call is TRBV6-5, the J call TRBJ2-3, with 7 positions matching TRBD2. This CDR3 is built from 15 residues. Trimming cost V 0 bases and J 8 bases; bases outside gene matches: 8. Germline CDR1 reads MNHEY; CDR2 reads SVGAGI. The CDR3 nucleotides are TGTGCCAGCAGTTACTCGAGACTACCGGGAGGTACGCAGTATTTT. Its protein is CASSYSRLPGGTQYF.

The rearrangement uses TRBV6-5 and TRBJ2-7; 9 bases match TRBD1. Germline loops: CDR1 MNHEY, CDR2 SVGAGI. Trimming removed 6 bases from V and 7 bases from J; junction bases left unmatched: 7. This CDR3 is 13 amino acids long. Here the CDR3 DNA reads TGTGCCAGCAGAAGGACAGGGGACAATGAGCAGTACTTC. Translation: CASRRTGDNEQYF.

The chain is built from TRBV20-1 and TRBJ2-5, with a tentative D call TRBD2 (5 bases). The V gene lost 5 bases and the J gene lost 3 bases, with 10 bases spanning the gap. Germline CDR1 is DFQATT and CDR2 is SNEGSKA (reference sequence). The CDR3 contains 12 residues. The CDR3 loop is CSAPGLKETQYF. The CDR3 nucleotides are TGCAGTGCTCCTGGACTGAAAGAGACCCAGTACTTC.

This clonotype showed up just a few times. The rearrangement uses TRBV7-2 and TRBJ2-3; 10 positions agree with TRBD2. Germline V gene sequence: CDR1 SGHTA, CDR2 FQGNSA. This CDR3 is built from 18 residues. J gave up 2 bases and V 4 bases, and 12 bases lay outside the gene matches. The CDR3 DNA follows: TGTGCCAGCAGCTCAAGAACGGCTAGCGGGGGTATCACAGATACGCAGTATTTT. Amino acids: CASSSRTASGGITDTQYF.

The chain uses TRBV9 and TRBJ1-6, with 7 bases aligning to TRBD1. CDR1 and CDR2 from the germline V gene are SGDLS and YYNGEE. This CDR3 region has 14 residues. Trimming took 2 bases from V and 8 from J; bases not matched to a gene: 4. The CDR3 DNA reads as TGTGCCAGCAGCGTCGCCGGGACAGATTCACCCCTCCACTTT. Translated: CASSVAGTDSPLHF.

The chain is built from TRBV28 and TRBJ2-1; 8 bases align to TRBD2. CDR3 length: 17 residues. With V trimmed by 4 bases and J by 1 base, 9 bases remained unmatched. Germline CDR1 MDHEN, CDR2 SYDVKM. For the CDR3, the DNA is TGTGCCAGCAGTTCCCCTGTAACTAGCGGATCCTACAATGAGCAGTTCTTC. Translated: CASSSPVTSGSYNEQFF.

This clonotype showed up just once. The rearrangement uses TRBV20-1 and TRBJ2-4; the match to TRBD1 covers 10 bases. The DNA matches TRBJ2-7 better at its end, which makes the J call doubtful. Germline CDR1 and CDR2: DFQATT and SNEGSKA (reference sequence). The CDR3 has 16 amino acids. CDR3 in amino acids: CSARETPGQGTYEQYF. The CDR3, as DNA: TGCAGTGCTAGAGAAACACCGGGACAGGGGACCTACGAGCAGTACTTC.